This T cell receptor beta chain was observed in a study of OX40 agonist ivuxolimab in advanced cancers. Points on this clone: A junction boundary mismatches the germline segment, possibly from a read error.

The CDR3 sequence is 15 residues long. Germline lookup yields CDR1 SGHVS and CDR2 FQNEAQ. Produced via immunoSEQ multiplex PCR; TCRdb's table is partial and in-frame only. The sample records about 68,000 clones, 75% to 85% being singletons. This specimen was CD4+ or CD8+ T cells sorted from blood, taken in a trial of the OX40 agonist ivuxolimab. This chain links TRBV7-8 with TRBJ2-7; D unclear. This receptor was identified in an adult with an advanced solid tumor such as melanoma, head and neck, liver or kidney cancer. The CDR3 DNA is TGTGCCAGCAGCTTATTGCTGACAAGCCCGTTTGGTGGTGACTTC. Translated: CASSLLLTSPFGGDF. The variable domain in full, completed from reference TRBV7-8 and TRBJ2-7, reads GAGVSQSPRYKVAKRGQDVALRCDPISGHVSLFWYQQALGQGPEFLTYFQNEAQLDKSGLPSDRFFAERPEGSVSTLKIQRTQQEDSAVYLCASSLLLTSPFGGDFGPGTRLTVT.